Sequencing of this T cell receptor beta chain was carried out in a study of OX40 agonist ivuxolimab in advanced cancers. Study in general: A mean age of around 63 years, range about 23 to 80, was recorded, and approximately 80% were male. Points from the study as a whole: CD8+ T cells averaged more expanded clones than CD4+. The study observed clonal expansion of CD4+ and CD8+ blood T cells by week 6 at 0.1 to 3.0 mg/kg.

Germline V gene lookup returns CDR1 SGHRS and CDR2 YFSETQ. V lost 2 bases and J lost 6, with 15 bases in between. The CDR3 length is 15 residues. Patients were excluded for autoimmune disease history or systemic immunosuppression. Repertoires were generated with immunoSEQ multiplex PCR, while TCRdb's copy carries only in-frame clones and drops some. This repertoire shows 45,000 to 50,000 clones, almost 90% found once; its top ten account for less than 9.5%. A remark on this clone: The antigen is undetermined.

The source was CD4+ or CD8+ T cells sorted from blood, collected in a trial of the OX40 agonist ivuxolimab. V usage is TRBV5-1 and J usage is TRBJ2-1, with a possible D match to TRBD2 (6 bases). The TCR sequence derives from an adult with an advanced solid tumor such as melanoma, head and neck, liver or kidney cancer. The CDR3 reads CASSFFQGGGNEQFF. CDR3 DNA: TGCGCCAGCAGCTTCTTCCAGGGAGGTGGCAATGAGCAGTTCTTC.